This TCR beta chain was sequenced for a study of long-term antiretroviral therapy in people with HIV. For the study at large: The oldest samples precede the 2015 immediate-ART recommendation by about a decade.

An immunoSEQ assay, version v3.0, was performed at survey level. Data came from immunoSEQ multiplex PCR; TCRdb stores just in-frame clones and leaves some out. The sample shows about 31,000 clones, approximately 85% of them seen only once. Trimming at V came to 6 bases and at J to 3 bases, leaving 13 bases not matched to a gene. The CDR3 length is 18 residues. Per the germline V gene, CDR1 is SEHNR and CDR2 is FQNEAQ (reference sequence). Inclusion required at least two post-ART and at least one pre-ART PBMC samples. This TCR was sampled from a man between 18 and 29 years old with HIV. The sample consisted of unsorted PBMCs, taken 0.8 years before starting antiretroviral therapy. V is TRBV7-9 and J is TRBJ2-5; 13 bases align to TRBD2. CDR3 loop: CASSPPWGTSGDKETQYF. The CDR3 DNA reads as TGTGCCAGCAGTCCCCCTTGGGGGACTAGCGGGGATAAAGAGACCCAGTACTTC.